These 24 T cell receptor beta chains were all obtained from the same sample, sequenced in a study of vaccination and CD4 T cells after COVID-19 (dated by TCRdb to 2022 to 2024). Their antigens are not known. The treatment or condition tag for this specimen amounts to: approximately nine-day PBMC culture with coronavirus spike peptide pools or control peptides (ViraFEST assay). Receptors were amplified or captured by PCR. The reads were generated on an Illumina iSeq 100. DNA from cultured CD4+ T cells was subjected to TCR sequencing with the Oncomine TCR Beta short-read assay at the Johns Hopkins FTIC core. In-frame beta chains were kept once TCRdb had trimmed the public reads at Q25 with fastp and called clones with MiXCR. Rows matching on CDR3 protein sequence are summarized as one entry with the most common DNA and genes. The sample contains about 7,800 distinct CDR3 sequences, roughly 60% of them found a single time. Approximately 29% of the sample comes from the top ten.

The sample taken for sequencing was CD4+ T cells from blood, cultured in vitro. Source of these receptors: a human donor who had recovered from COVID-19.

J is TRBJ1-3 and V is TRBV20-1, with D maybe TRBD1 (5 bases). The CDR3 loop spans 12 amino acids. The germline gives CDR1 DFQATT, CDR2 SNEGSKA (reference sequence). V lost 5 bases, J lost 2 bases, and 7 bases lay in between. CDR3: CSAWDPGNTIYF. The CDR3 DNA sequence: TGCAGTGCTTGGGACCCTGGAAACACCATATATTTT.

In this sample, this clonotype turned up a few times. The genes are TRBV4-3 and TRBJ2-5; no clear D. V dropped 9 bases and J dropped 3 bases, with 14 bases sitting between them. This CDR3 has 13 amino acids. Germline loops: CDR1 LGHNA, CDR2 YSLEER. The CDR3: CASLAPSEETQYF. Written as DNA, the CDR3 is TGCGCCAGTCTGGCCCCTTCTGAAGAGACCCAGTACTTC.

This rearrangement joins TRBV15 to TRBJ2-7; 7 nucleotides agree with TRBD1. The CDR3 length is 12 residues. V lost 3 bases and J lost 9; bases outside the gene matches: 5. Germline assignment: CDR1 LNHNV and CDR2 YYDKDF (reference sequence). For the CDR3, the DNA is TGTGCCACCAGCAGTTTCTACAGGGGGCAGTACTTC. Protein sequence: CATSSFYRGQYF.

This sequence joins TRBV20-1 and TRBJ1-2; tentative D call: TRBD1 (6 bases). There are 12 residues in the CDR3. CDR1 and CDR2 (germline): DFQATT, SNEGSKA (reference sequence). The germline V and J ends were trimmed by 5 bases and 3 bases, with 10 bases remaining between them. CDR3: CSARGRDYGYTF. The DNA for the CDR3 is TGCAGTGCTCGGGGGCGCGACTATGGCTACACCTTC.

This clonotype was counted a few times. The rearrangement joins TRBV2 to TRBJ1-5; the D gene is possibly TRBD1 (5 bases). CDR3 length equals 14 residues. Germline V gene sequence: CDR1 SNHLY, CDR2 FYNNEI. V was shortened by 6 bases and J by 5 bases, with 14 bases between the two germline ends. The CDR3 is CASSRQILYQPQHF. The DNA for the CDR3 is TGTGCCAGCAGCCGACAGATACTCTATCAGCCCCAGCATTTT.

The DNA for the CDR3 is TGTGCCAGCTCATCCGACCTGAACACTGAAGCTTTCTTT. Residues: CASSSDLNTEAFF. V usage is TRBV18 and J usage is TRBJ1-1, with unresolved D. The germline V gene encodes CDR1 KGHSH and CDR2 LQKENI. CDR3 length: 13 residues. The V gene lost 5 bases and the J gene lost 0 bases, with 7 bases spanning the gap.

This rearrangement joins TRBV6-1 to TRBJ2-3, with 8 bases aligning to TRBD1. The CDR3 has 18 amino acids. Trimming removed 6 bases from V and 0 bases from J; junction bases left unmatched: 14. Germline V lookup: CDR1 MNHNS, CDR2 SASEGT. Written as DNA, the CDR3 is TGTGCCAGCAGGCCCGCCCGATCACAGGGGGGCAGCACAGATACGCAGTATTTT. Protein: CASRPARSQGGSTDTQYF.

The V call is TRBV2, the J call TRBJ1-1; no clear D. The V end was cut by 1 base, the J end by 0 bases, with 0 bases between. Germline loops: CDR1 SNHLY, CDR2 FYNNEI. CDR3 length equals 12 residues. The CDR3 is CASSEVNTEAFF. The CDR3 nucleotides are TGTGCCAGCAGTGAAGTGAACACTGAAGCTTTCTTT.

The chain couples TRBV19 to TRBJ2-7; D is uncertain. The germline CDR1 and CDR2 sequences are LNHDA and SQIVND (reference sequence). The V gene lost 3 bases and the J gene lost 0 bases, with 12 bases spanning the gap. The CDR3 loop spans 15 amino acids. The DNA for the CDR3 is TGTGCCAGTAGTATTGATAAGGGATACTCCTACGAGCAGTACTTC. Translating gives CASSIDKGYSYEQYF. Variable domain in full (rest from reference TRBV19 and TRBJ2-7): DGGITQSPKYLFRKEGQNVTLSCEQNLNHDAMYWYRQDPGQGLRLIYYSQIVNDFQKGDIAEGYSVSREKKESFPLTVTSAQKNPTAFYLCASSIDKGYSYEQYFGPGTRLTVT.

This clonotype was counted a few times. The gene calls are TRBV7-8 and TRBJ2-7; 8 positions agree with TRBD2. Trimming cost V 0 bases and J 1 base; bases outside gene matches: 2. The CDR3 has 15 residues. Germline V gives CDR1 SGHVS, CDR2 FQNEAQ. The CDR3 protein is CASSLAGGGSYEQYF. The CDR3 nucleotides read TGTGCCAGCAGCTTAGCCGGGGGGGGTTCCTACGAGCAGTACTTC.

The V call is TRBV20-1, the J call TRBJ1-2; D gene ambiguous. The CDR3 runs to 15 residues. The V gene's germline CDR1 is DFQATT and CDR2 SNEGSKA (reference sequence). V dropped 6 bases and J dropped 3 bases, with 20 bases sitting between them. The CDR3 here is CSAHSGAQWDYGYTF. DNA for the CDR3: TGCAGTGCGCACTCGGGAGCCCAGTGGGACTATGGCTACACCTTC.

This clonotype was seen a few times. The rearrangement links TRBV19 to TRBJ1-5; D gene unclear. The CDR3 is made up of 17 amino acids. Germline V gene data show CDR1 as LNHDA and CDR2 as SQIVND (reference sequence). Trimming stripped 2 bases from V and 0 bases from J, with 14 bases between. CDR3 sequence (DNA): TGTGCCAGTAGTATACGAGGCAGGAAACTTAGCAATCAGCCCCAGCATTTT. It yields the protein CASSIRGRKLSNQPQHF.

This chain uses TRBV6-1 with TRBJ2-6, with D possibly being TRBD2 (6 bases). The ends were cut back, 6 bases at V and 0 bases at J, with 9 bases in the middle. The CDR3 extends over 15 amino acids. CDR1 MNHNS and CDR2 SASEGT come from the germline V gene. The CDR3 DNA reads as TGTGCCAGCAGCGGGGGATACTCTGGGGCCAACGTCCTGACTTTC. It yields the protein CASSGGYSGANVLTF.

The chain links TRBV11-3 to TRBJ1-2, with a tentative D call TRBD1 (6 bases). The CDR3 covers 16 residues. V was shortened by 5 bases and J by 4 bases, with 20 bases between the two germline ends. Germline assignment: CDR1 SGHNT and CDR2 YENEEA. As DNA, the CDR3 is TGTGCCAGCAGCCCACAGGGCCTCCTTCCGGGCTATGGCTACACCTTC. As protein: CASSPQGLLPGYGYTF.

The V gene is TRBV27, the J gene TRBJ2-2; D gene unclear. V was shortened by 2 bases and J by 4 bases, with 8 bases between the two germline ends. Germline-derived CDR1 and CDR2 are MNHEY and SMNVEV (reference sequence). This CDR3 contains 14 residues. CDR3 amino acids: CASSLSRVTGELFF. For the CDR3, the DNA is TGTGCCAGCAGTTTAAGTCGCGTCACCGGGGAGCTGTTTTTT.

The chain employs TRBV10-2 and TRBJ1-2; 7 bases match TRBD1. With 3 bases clipped from V and 2 bases from J, the junction kept 6 bases outside the gene matches. From germline, CDR1 is WSHSY and CDR2 SAAADI. The CDR3 loop spans 15 amino acids. This CDR3 reads CASSDPGQSNYGYTF. DNA of the CDR3: TGCGCCAGCAGTGACCCGGGACAGTCAAACTATGGCTACACCTTC.

This chain links TRBV19 with TRBJ2-7; possibly TRBD1 or TRBD2 for D (6 bases each). The CDR3 loop spans 15 amino acids. CDR1 and CDR2 (germline): LNHDA, SQIVND (reference sequence). V was shortened by 0 bases and J by 7 bases, with 16 bases between the two germline ends. DNA of the CDR3: TGTGCCAGTAGTATAGATGTCCGGGGGCGGCTTGAGCAGTACTTC. Translated, it gives CASSIDVRGRLEQYF.

This chain links TRBV7-8 with TRBJ1-1; 8 bases agree with TRBD1. Unmatched junction bases numbered 7, after V lost 5 bases and J lost 11 bases. Germline V CDR1 and CDR2: SGHVS, FQNEAQ. The CDR3 length is 12 residues. CDR3 sequence: CASSLRTGIAFF. Written as DNA, the CDR3 is TGTGCCAGCAGCCTTAGGACAGGGATTGCTTTCTTT.

V and J are TRBV6-5 and TRBJ1-2; 7 nucleotides align to TRBD1. This CDR3 is built from 18 residues. The ends lost 2 bases at V and 5 bases at J; junction bases unmatched: 17. Germline CDR1 is MNHEY and CDR2 is SVGAGI. DNA of the CDR3: TGTGCCAGCAGTTACGAATCCGGGACAGCCCGGAAGATGTATGGCTACACCTTC. Encoded protein: CASSYESGTARKMYGYTF.

This rearrangement joins TRBV10-3 to TRBJ2-3; 12 nucleotides align to TRBD2. The V segment lost 6 bases and the J segment 9 bases; nucleotides outside the gene matches: 1. Per germline, CDR1 ENHRY and CDR2 SYGVKD. The CDR3 extends over 12 amino acids. DNA for the CDR3: TGTGCCATCAGAGGGACTAGCGGGACGCAGTATTTT. It is translated as CAIRGTSGTQYF.

Only a few counts were recorded for this clonotype. The chain is built from TRBV7-8 and TRBJ2-3; D gene uncertain. V lost 3 bases, J lost 0 bases, and 10 bases lay in between. The CDR3 length is 15 residues. Germline values: CDR1 SGHVS, CDR2 FQNEAQ. CDR3 in DNA: TGTGCCAGCAGCTTGGCACGCAAAAGCACAGATACGCAGTATTTT. Amino acids: CASSLARKSTDTQYF.

The chain recombines TRBV2 with TRBJ2-3; 12 nucleotides agree with TRBD2. The CDR3 extends over 14 amino acids. Germline lookup yields CDR1 SNHLY and CDR2 FYNNEI. Trimming at V came to 9 bases and at J to 3 bases, leaving 4 bases not matched to a gene. The CDR3: CARWTSGMTDTQYF. CDR3 coding DNA: TGTGCCAGGTGGACTAGCGGGATGACAGATACGCAGTATTTT.

This clonotype was observed a few times. The genes are TRBV24-1 and TRBJ2-2; D gene unclear. Germline V gives CDR1 KGHDR, CDR2 SFDVKD. Trimming stripped 1 base from V and 5 bases from J, with 13 bases between. This CDR3 spans 16 amino acids. The CDR3 nucleotides read TGTGCCACCAGTGATTTAAAGGGTACCTATACCGGGGAGCTGTTTTTT. It encodes CATSDLKGTYTGELFF.

The rearrangement uses TRBV2 and TRBJ2-5; TRBD2 matches at 7 bases. V was clipped by 1 base and J by 4 bases; unmatched bases: 12. Germline V CDR1 and CDR2: SNHLY, FYNNEI. This CDR3 region has 17 residues. The CDR3 spells CASSEGSRAGVRETQYF. The CDR3 region has the DNA TGTGCCAGCAGTGAAGGGTCCCGGGCGGGGGTGAGAGAGACCCAGTACTTC.